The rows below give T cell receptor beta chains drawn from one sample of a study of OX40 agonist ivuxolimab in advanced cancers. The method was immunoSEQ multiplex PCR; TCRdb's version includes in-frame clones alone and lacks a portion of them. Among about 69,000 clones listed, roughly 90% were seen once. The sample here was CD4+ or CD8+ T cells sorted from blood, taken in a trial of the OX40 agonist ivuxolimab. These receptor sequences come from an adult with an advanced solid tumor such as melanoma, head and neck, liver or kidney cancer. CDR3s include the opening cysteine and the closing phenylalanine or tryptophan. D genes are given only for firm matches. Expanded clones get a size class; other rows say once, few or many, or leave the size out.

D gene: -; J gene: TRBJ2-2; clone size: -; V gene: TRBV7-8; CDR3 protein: CASSPARRNTGELFF; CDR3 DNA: TGTGCCAGCAGCCCGGCACGCCGCAACACCGGGGAGCTGTTTTTT
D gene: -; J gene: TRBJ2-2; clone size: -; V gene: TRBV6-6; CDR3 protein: CASKPAWELAGELFF; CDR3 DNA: TGTGCCAGCAAACCCGCCTGGGAGCTCGCCGGGGAGCTGTTTTTT
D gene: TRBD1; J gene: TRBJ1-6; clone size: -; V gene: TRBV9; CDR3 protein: CASSVWDRGDSPLHF; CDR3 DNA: TGTGCCAGCAGCGTCTGGGACAGGGGTGATTCACCCCTCCACTTT
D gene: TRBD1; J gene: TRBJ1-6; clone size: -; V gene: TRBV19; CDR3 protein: CASSTYLRDRSSALHF; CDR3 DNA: TGTGCCAGTAGTACTTACCTTCGGGACAGATCCTCGGCCCTCCACTTT
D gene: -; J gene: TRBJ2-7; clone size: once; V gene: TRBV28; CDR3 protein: CASGSRQDYEQYF; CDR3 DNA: TGTGCCAGCGGAAGCAGACAGGACTACGAGCAGTACTTC
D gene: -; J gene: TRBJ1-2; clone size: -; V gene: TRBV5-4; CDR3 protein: CASSLGQGRGYTF; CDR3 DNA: TGTGCCAGCAGCTTGGGTCAGGGCCGTGGCTACACCTTC
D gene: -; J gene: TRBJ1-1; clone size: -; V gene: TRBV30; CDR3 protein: CAWSASTIEAFF; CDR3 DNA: TGTGCCTGGAGTGCCTCGACTATAGAAGCTTTCTTT
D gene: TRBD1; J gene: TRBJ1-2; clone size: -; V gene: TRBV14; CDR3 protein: CASSQEGQGRHGYTF; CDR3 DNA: TGTGCCAGCAGCCAAGAGGGACAGGGAAGACATGGCTACACCTTC
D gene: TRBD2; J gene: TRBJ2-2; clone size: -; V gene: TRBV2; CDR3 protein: CASSDLAGSTGELFF; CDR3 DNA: TGTGCCAGCAGTGATCTAGCGGGAAGCACCGGGGAGCTGTTTTTT
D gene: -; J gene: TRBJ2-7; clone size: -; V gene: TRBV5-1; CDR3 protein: CASSSPPGYEQYF; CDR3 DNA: TGCGCCAGCAGCTCCCCCCCGGGCTACGAGCAGTACTTC
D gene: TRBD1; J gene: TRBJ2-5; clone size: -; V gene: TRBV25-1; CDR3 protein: CASSERGQNQETQYF; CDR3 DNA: TGTGCCAGCAGTGAGAGGGGGCAGAATCAAGAGACCCAGTACTTC
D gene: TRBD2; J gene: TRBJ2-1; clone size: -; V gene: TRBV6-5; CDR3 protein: CASSAGTSGPRQFF; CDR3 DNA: TGTGCCAGCAGTGCCGGGACTAGCGGACCAAGGCAGTTCTTC
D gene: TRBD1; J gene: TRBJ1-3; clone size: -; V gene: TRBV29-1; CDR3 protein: CSVGLGQGSGNTIYF; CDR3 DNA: TGCAGCGTTGGTCTGGGACAGGGCTCTGGAAACACCATATATTTT
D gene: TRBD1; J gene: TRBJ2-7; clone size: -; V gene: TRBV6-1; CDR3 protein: CASSEADRGHIYEQYF; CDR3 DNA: TGTGCCAGCAGTGAAGCTGACAGGGGCCATATCTACGAGCAGTACTTC
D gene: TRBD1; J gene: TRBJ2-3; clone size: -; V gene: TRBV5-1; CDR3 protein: CASSPGQGRGADTQYF; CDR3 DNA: TGCGCCAGCAGCCCGGGACAGGGCCGCGGCGCAGATACGCAGTATTTT
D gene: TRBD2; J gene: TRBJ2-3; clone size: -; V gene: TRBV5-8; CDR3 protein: CASSIRTSGSADTQYF; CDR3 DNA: TGTGCCAGCAGCATCCGGACTAGCGGGAGTGCAGATACGCAGTATTTT
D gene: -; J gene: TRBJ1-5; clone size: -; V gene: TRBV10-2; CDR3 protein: CASSGPNKNQPQHF; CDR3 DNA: TGCGCCAGCAGTGGGCCGAACAAGAATCAGCCCCAGCATTTT
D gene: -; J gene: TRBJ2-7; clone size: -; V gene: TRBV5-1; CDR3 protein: CASSTRLVAEQYF; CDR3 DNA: TGCGCCAGCAGCACACGACTAGTGGCCGAGCAGTACTTC
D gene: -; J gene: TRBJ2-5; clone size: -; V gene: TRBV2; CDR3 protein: CASRYGSGQLFQETQYF; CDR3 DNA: TGTGCCAGCAGGTACGGATCGGGGCAGCTATTTCAAGAGACCCAGTACTTC
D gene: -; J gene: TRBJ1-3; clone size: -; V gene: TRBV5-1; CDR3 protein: CASSLDTGNTIYF; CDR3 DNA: TGCGCCAGCAGCTTGGACACAGGAAACACCATATATTTT
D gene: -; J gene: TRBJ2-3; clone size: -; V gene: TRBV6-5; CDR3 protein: CASRRQTSTDTQYF; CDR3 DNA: TGTGCCAGCAGACGGCAGACTAGCACAGATACGCAGTATTTT